Given below is one T cell receptor beta chain in context. Its antigen is unidentified. The data stem from a study of cytomegalovirus exposure and HLA in healthy donors. Study-wide background: Genotyping of some 390 donors showed that roughly 80% belonged to the Caucasian-associated ancestry cluster.

Use of 60 Vbeta and 13 Jbeta primers characterized the PCR. Using immunoSEQ multiplex PCR, the repertoire was profiled, and TCRdb retains in-frame clones only, with some absent. The sample carries about 98,000 clones, over 80% recorded once. Study-wide results and caveats: TRBV6-2, TRBV6-3 and some other V segments were unresolvable in 87-base-pair reads. Associated with cytomegalovirus, according to the listing, were some 150 TCR beta chains.

The V end was cut by 2 bases, the J end by 1 base, with 15 bases between. There are 17 residues in the CDR3. Per germline, CDR1 MNHNS and CDR2 SASEGT. This receptor was obtained from a female donor in good health and CMV-seropositive. The rearrangement joins TRBV6-1 to TRBJ2-1, with D possibly being TRBD2 (6 bases). The sequenced material came from PBMCs. CDR3 nucleotide sequence: TGTGCCAGCAGTGAAATTCAGGGAGGTCTGTCCTACAATGAGCAGTTCTTC. Protein: CASSEIQGGLSYNEQFF.